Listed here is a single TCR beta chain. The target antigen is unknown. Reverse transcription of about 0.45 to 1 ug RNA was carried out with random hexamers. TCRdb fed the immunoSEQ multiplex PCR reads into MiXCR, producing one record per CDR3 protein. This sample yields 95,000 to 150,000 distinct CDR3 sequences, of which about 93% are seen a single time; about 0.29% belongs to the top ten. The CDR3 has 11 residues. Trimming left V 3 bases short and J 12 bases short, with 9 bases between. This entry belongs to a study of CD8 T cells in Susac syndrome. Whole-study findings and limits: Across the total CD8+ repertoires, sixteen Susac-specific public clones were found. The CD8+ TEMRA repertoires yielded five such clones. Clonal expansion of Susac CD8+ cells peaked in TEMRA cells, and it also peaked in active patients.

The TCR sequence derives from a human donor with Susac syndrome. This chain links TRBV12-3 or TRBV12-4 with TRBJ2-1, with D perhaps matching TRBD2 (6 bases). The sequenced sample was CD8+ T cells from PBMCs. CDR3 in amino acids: CASSFGGSQFF. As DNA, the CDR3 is TGTGCCAGCAGTTTTGGGGGGTCGCAGTTCTTC.